This T cell receptor beta chain was profiled in a study of T cell changes during pregnancy in multiple sclerosis. Generated by immunoSEQ multiplex PCR, the TCRdb table keeps only in-frame clones and is missing some. The sample contains 48,000 or so clones, 88% of which appear only once. CDR1 and CDR2 (germline): ENHRY, SYGVKD. Trimming left V 3 bases short and J 7 bases short, with 9 bases between. The CDR3 has 13 amino acids. This sequence was found in a female donor with multiple sclerosis, enrolled in a pregnancy study. The chain has TRBV10-3 and TRBJ2-2; D not certain. Sequencing used CD4+ T cells from peripheral blood mononuclear cells, obtained in the second trimester of pregnancy. In DNA form, the CDR3 reads TGTGCCATCAGTGAATCGGTTTTCGGGGAGCTGTTTTTT. Its translation: CAISESVFGELFF.